This is a list of T cell receptor beta chains from one sample in a study of T cells in Graves' hyperthyroidism and ophthalmopathy. TCRdb reanalysed the multiplex PCR reads using MiXCR and keeps one entry per CDR3 protein. The table records around 500,000 distinct CDR3 sequences, 13% to 15% of them present only once. The source material was blood. These receptors all stem from a woman between 35 and 50 years old with Graves' hyperthyroidism. Each CDR3 is given with its conserved first and last residue. A D gene is named only where the DNA matches it firmly. Clone size, where shown, is once, few, many, or a class for clones that have expanded.

>TRBJ1-1|TRBD1|many|TRBV3-1
CASSQDGGQAEAFF
TGTGCCAGCAGCCAAGACGGGGGACAGGCTGAAGCTTTCTTT
>TRBJ2-1|NA|NA|TRBV12-3/TRBV12-4
CASSFGARAYNEQFF
TGTGCCAGCAGTTTCGGGGCGCGGGCTTACAATGAGCAGTTCTTC
>TRBJ2-5|TRBD2|few|TRBV12-3/TRBV12-4
CASSPRGAGFQETQYF
TGTGCCAGCAGTCCCCGAGGAGCGGGGTTCCAAGAGACCCAGTACTTC
>TRBJ1-2|TRBD1|many|TRBV28
CASSAAGGFGYTF
TGTGCCAGCAGTGCGGCAGGGGGCTTTGGCTACACCTTC
>TRBJ2-4|TRBD2|few|TRBV20-1
CSARDDRRLAQNIQYF
TGCAGTGCTAGAGATGACCGGAGACTAGCCCAAAACATTCAGTACTTC
>TRBJ2-3|TRBD2|few|TRBV4-2
CASSQETLAGGVYTQYF
TGTGCCAGCAGCCAAGAGACCCTAGCGGGAGGCGTGTATACGCAGTATTTT
>TRBJ2-7|TRBD1|NA|TRBV20-1
CSAEDRVNEQYF
TGCAGTGCCGAGGACAGGGTTAACGAGCAGTACTTC
>TRBJ2-5|NA|many|TRBV2
CASSQLDMFGGETQYF
TGTGCCAGCAGCCAGCTCGACATGTTTGGGGGAGAGACCCAGTACTTC
>TRBJ2-7|NA|few|TRBV29-1
CSVETDRTYEQYF
TGCAGCGTTGAGACAGACAGGACGTACGAGCAGTACTTC
>TRBJ2-7|TRBD1|many|TRBV7-9
CASSLTGQSISYEQYF
TGTGCCAGCAGCTTAACGGGACAGAGTATTTCCTACGAGCAGTACTTC
>TRBJ2-2|TRBD2|few|TRBV20-1
CSAKPGGPNTGELFF
TGCAGTGCTAAGCCGGGGGGACCGAACACCGGGGAGCTGTTTTTT
>TRBJ2-5|TRBD1|NA|TRBV5-5
CASSTGTGGIGQETQYF
TGTGCCAGCAGCACCGGGACAGGGGGAATTGGCCAAGAGACCCAGTACTTC
>TRBJ2-3|TRBD1|NA|TRBV4-1
CASSLGTGVGDTQYF
TGCGCCAGCAGCCTCGGGACAGGCGTTGGGGATACGCAGTATTTT
>TRBJ2-2|TRBD1|few|TRBV5-1
CASSGQGPNTGELFF
TGCGCCAGCAGCGGACAGGGCCCGAACACCGGGGAGCTGTTTTTT
>TRBJ2-5|TRBD1|NA|TRBV25-1
CASQDRASQETQYF
TGTGCCAGCCAGGACAGGGCATCCCAAGAGACCCAGTACTTC
>TRBJ2-1|TRBD2|NA|TRBV19
CASSTIGTSGNYNEQFF
TGTGCCAGTAGTACCATAGGGACTAGCGGAAACTACAATGAGCAGTTCTTC
>TRBJ2-5|NA|few|TRBV5-1
CASSGGPQGAQETQYF
TGCGCCAGCAGCGGCGGTCCCCAGGGAGCCCAAGAGACCCAGTACTTC